Listed here is a single T cell receptor (beta chain). Its antigen is unidentified. The repertoire was sequenced with immunoSEQ multiplex PCR; TCRdb's copy has only in-frame clones and lacks some. The sample holds 35,000 to 40,000 clones, about 83% seen once. These data are taken from a study of lymphopenia after photon versus proton radiotherapy. Study-wide points: Post-nadir TCR diversity decline inversely tracked overall survival among those who died. Proton therapy kept repertoires fairly stable, unlike photons, which gained effector/memory cells. After lymphocyte nadir, photon-treated repertoires showed oligoclonal expansion, especially CD8+ Temra. Survival link was tested only in deceased patients; proton benefit remains a possibility.

CDR3 length: 15 residues. V gave up 0 bases and J gave up 3 bases, with 11 bases separating them. Looked up from germline, CDR1 is LNHNV and CDR2 is YYDKDF (reference sequence). The chain is built from TRBV15 and TRBJ2-5; no definite D call. The sequencing used peripheral blood, collected from a patient treated with photon-based radiotherapy. The TCR comes from a man in his fifties or sixties with gastric cancer. The CDR3 DNA sequence: TGTGCCACCAGCAGAGATAAGCGATCCGAAGAGACCCAGTACTTC. This gives the protein CATSRDKRSEETQYF.